Each of the 30 T cell receptor beta chains below was sequenced from the same sample in a study of Ad26.COV2.S vaccination and SARS-CoV-2 variants. Sequencing used immunoSEQ multiplex PCR; TCRdb keeps in-frame clones, though not all of them. The table shows about 400,000 clones, with around nine tenths occurring only once. This sample's treatment: about 20 received Ad26.COV2.S at low or high dose, single or two shots; several received placebo; per-sample allocation not given. Sampling was done on day 63 after the first vaccine or placebo injection. This specimen consisted of peripheral blood, obtained in a trial of Ad26.COV2.S vaccine versus placebo. All receptors come from a person aged 18-60 years who received the Ad26.COV2.S COVID-19 vaccine or a placebo.

V gene TRBV30 combines with J gene TRBJ2-5; 7 bases map to TRBD1. V lost 3 bases to trimming and J lost 2 bases; unmatched junction nucleotides: 3. The CDR3 loop spans 13 amino acids. The germline gives CDR1 GTSNPN, CDR2 SVGIG (reference sequence). Written as DNA, the CDR3 is TGTGCCTGGAGGCCACAGGGGCAAGAGACCCAGTACTTC. Translated, it gives CAWRPQGQETQYF.

The chain joins TRBV30 to TRBJ1-3; D unclear. Germline CDR1 GTSNPN, CDR2 SVGIG (reference sequence). The CDR3 has 15 residues. Trimming shortened V by 0 bases and J by 1 base, and 10 bases separated the two germline ends. CDR3 bases: TGTGCCTGGAGTGTATGGCGGGAGTCTGGAAACACCATATATTTT. It codes for CAWSVWRESGNTIYF. Supplemented by reference TRBV30 and TRBJ1-3, the full variable domain reads SQTIHQWPATLVQPVGSPLSLECTVEGTSNPNLYWYRQAAGRGLQLLFYSVGIGQISSEVPQNLSASRPQDRQFILSSKKLLLSDSGFYLCAWSVWRESGNTIYFGEGSWLTVV.

The CDR3 DNA reads TGTGCCAGCAGCTTCTCGGGGCGGAACGGCTACACCTTC. As protein: CASSFSGRNGYTF. V usage is TRBV5-4 and J usage is TRBJ1-2; possible D gene TRBD1, 5 bases. The CDR3 has 13 amino acids. Looked up from germline, CDR1 is SGHNT and CDR2 is YYREEE (reference sequence). Trimming removed 2 bases at V and 8 bases at J, with 13 bases between. Full variable domain (rest looked up from reference TRBV5-4 and TRBJ1-2): ETGVTQSPTHLIKTRGQQVTLRCSSQSGHNTVSWYQQALGQGPQFIFQYYREEENGRGNFPPRFSGLQFPNYSSELNVNALELDDSALYLCASSFSGRNGYTFGSGTRLTVV.

V and J are TRBV6-4 and TRBJ1-6; the match to TRBD1 covers 7 bases. V lost 6 bases to trimming and J lost 5 bases; unmatched junction nucleotides: 4. The CDR3 sequence is 14 residues long. Germline assignment: CDR1 MRHNA and CDR2 SNTAGT. The CDR3: CASRAGTDNSPLHF. The CDR3, as DNA: TGTGCCAGCAGAGCCGGGACAGATAATTCACCCCTCCACTTT.

This chain joins TRBV5-1 and TRBJ2-7, with D perhaps TRBD2 (6 bases). Germline lookup yields CDR1 SGHRS and CDR2 YFSETQ. The CDR3 extends over 16 amino acids. The V end was cut by 4 bases, the J end by 4 bases, with 21 bases between. Here the CDR3 DNA reads TGCGCCAGCAGCCTCGGGGGAGGACGAAGGAATTACGAGCAGTACTTC. Translation: CASSLGGGRRNYEQYF.

In this sample, this clone turned up once. V and J are TRBV11-2 and TRBJ2-7, with 9 nucleotides matching TRBD1. The V segment lost 5 bases and the J segment 5 bases; nucleotides outside the gene matches: 10. This CDR3 contains 15 residues. The V gene's germline CDR1 is SGHAT and CDR2 FQNNGV. The CDR3 sequence is CASSRPGQGTHEQYF. The CDR3 DNA sequence: TGTGCCAGCAGCAGACCGGGACAGGGAACCCACGAGCAGTACTTC.

The chain joins TRBV28 to TRBJ1-1; D is uncertain. Trimming shortened V by 7 bases and J by 4 bases, and 19 bases separated the two germline ends. CDR3 length: 15 amino acids. Germline loops: CDR1 MDHEN, CDR2 SYDVKM. The CDR3 DNA follows: TGTGCCAGCAACCGAGCCGGGCCTTGGGGCACTGAAGCTTTCTTT. Protein: CASNRAGPWGTEAFF. Combining the CDR3 with reference TRBV28 and TRBJ1-1 gives the whole variable domain DVKVTQSSRYLVKRTGEKVFLECVQDMDHENMFWYRQDPGLGLRLIYFSYDVKMKEKGDIPEGYSVSREKKERFSLILESASTNQTSMYLCASNRAGPWGTEAFFGQGTRLTVV.

The gene calls are TRBV3-1 (or the pseudogene TRBV3-2) and TRBJ2-5, with no clear D. Trimming pared 1 base from V and 5 bases from J, leaving 14 bases between. The CDR3 has 15 amino acids. CDR1 is LGHDT and CDR2 is YNNKEL in the germline V gene (reference sequence). The CDR3 loop reads CASSQGRALGETQYF. The CDR3 DNA follows: TGTGCCAGCAGCCAAGGAAGGGCCCTCGGGGAGACCCAGTACTTC.

The chain combines TRBV2 with TRBJ2-1; 7 nucleotides align to TRBD1. This CDR3 is 11 amino acids long. The V segment lost 7 bases and the J segment 7 bases; nucleotides outside the gene matches: 1. Germline CDR1 reads SNHLY; CDR2 reads FYNNEI. The CDR3 DNA is TGTGCCAGCAAGGGGGCGAATGAGCAGTTCTTC. Its translation: CASKGANEQFF.

The chain recombines TRBV7-2 with TRBJ2-1; a possible D gene is TRBD2 (5 bases). CDR3 size: 13 residues. CDR1 is SGHTA and CDR2 is FQGNSA in the germline V gene. V gave up 5 bases and J gave up 9 bases, with 14 bases separating them. CDR3 bases: TGTGCCAGCAGCGACTTTGTAGCGCTTGAGCAGTTCTTC. As protein: CASSDFVALEQFF.

The chain uses TRBV19 and TRBJ1-1, with no clear D. Germline V gene sequence: CDR1 LNHDA, CDR2 SQIVND (reference sequence). V lost 2 bases and J 11 bases, leaving 18 bases between the germline ends. The CDR3 runs to 14 residues. CDR3 DNA: TGTGCCAGTAGTATAACCCGGACCCTTCAAAGGGCTTTCTTT. Translating it yields CASSITRTLQRAFF.

The genes are TRBV10-2 and TRBJ2-3; 11 bases map to TRBD2. Germline V gene data show CDR1 as WSHSY and CDR2 as SAAADI. Germline trimming cut 3 bases from V and 4 bases from J; bases unmatched to any gene: 6. There are 16 residues in the CDR3. The CDR3 region is CASSEFTSGSSDTQYF. In DNA, the CDR3 is TGCGCCAGCAGTGAATTTACTAGCGGGAGTTCAGATACGCAGTATTTT.

The chain is built from TRBV5-1 and TRBJ2-5; 9 bases match TRBD1. The germline V gene has CDR1 SGHRS and CDR2 YFSETQ. The J segment lost 2 bases and the V segment lost 2 bases, leaving 4 bases of the junction unmatched. CDR3 length: 15 residues. CDR3 amino acids: CASSFTTGGQETQYF. CDR3 nucleotides: TGCGCCAGCAGCTTCACGACAGGGGGGCAAGAGACCCAGTACTTC.

The chain is built from TRBV6-5 and TRBJ2-5; D is ambiguous. Germline CDR1 and CDR2: MNHEY and SVGAGI. The CDR3 runs 15 residues. The ends were cut back, 0 bases at V and 5 bases at J, with 13 bases in the middle. CDR3 amino acids: CASSYSNPRTETQYF. The CDR3 nucleotides read TGTGCCAGCAGTTACTCGAACCCCCGGACCGAGACCCAGTACTTC.

This rearrangement joins TRBV5-4 to TRBJ2-1; 7 bases align to TRBD1. J gave up 2 bases and V 3 bases, and 2 bases lay outside the gene matches. This CDR3 has 14 amino acids. Germline-derived CDR1 and CDR2 are SGHNT and YYREEE (reference sequence). The CDR3 DNA reads as TGTGCCAGCAGCTGGGACAGAACCTACAATGAGCAGTTCTTC. Its translation is CASSWDRTYNEQFF.

V usage is TRBV4-3 and J usage is TRBJ2-7; possibly TRBD2 for D (5 bases). Germline lookup yields CDR1 LGHNA and CDR2 YSLEER. Trimming removed 0 bases at V and 7 bases at J, with 10 bases between. The CDR3 is 13 residues long. The CDR3 nucleotides read TGCGCCAGCAGCCAAGATCGGGGAGCTGAGCAGTACTTC. Amino acids: CASSQDRGAEQYF.

This chain joins TRBV6-5 and TRBJ1-1; D unresolved. There are 13 residues in the CDR3. V was cut by 2 bases and J by 2 bases, with 6 bases left in between. Germline assignment: CDR1 MNHEY and CDR2 SVGAGI. This CDR3 reads CASSYAVNTEAFF. CDR3 sequence (DNA): TGTGCCAGCAGTTACGCGGTCAACACTGAAGCTTTCTTT.

The table lists this clone with a count of one. This chain links TRBV4-3 with TRBJ2-2; possible D gene TRBD2, 6 bases. The CDR3 covers 17 residues. The germline V and J ends were trimmed by 2 bases and 4 bases, with 17 bases remaining between them. Germline loops: CDR1 LGHNA, CDR2 YSLEER. The CDR3 DNA reads as TGCGCCAGCAGCCAAAAGGGAGGAAGGGCGAGCACCGGGGAGCTGTTTTTT. Residues: CASSQKGGRASTGELFF.

The rearrangement uses TRBV6-1 and TRBJ2-7, with 7 positions matching TRBD1. The J segment lost 6 bases and the V segment lost 3 bases, leaving 11 bases of the junction unmatched. This CDR3 is built from 15 residues. Germline lookup yields CDR1 MNHNS and CDR2 SASEGT. Here the CDR3 reads CASSDLGQAGTEQYF. In nucleotides, the CDR3 is TGTGCCAGCAGTGATTTAGGACAGGCTGGAACCGAGCAGTACTTC.

This clone was picked up one time. The rearrangement uses TRBV28 and TRBJ2-6; D may be TRBD1 or TRBD2 (5 bases each). In germline, CDR1 is MDHEN, CDR2 SYDVKM. Trimming took off 3 bases at V and 4 bases at J, with 10 bases between the two ends. The CDR3 runs to 15 residues. CDR3 amino acids: CASSFRGAGANVLTF. In DNA form, the CDR3 reads TGTGCCAGCAGTTTCAGAGGGGCCGGGGCCAACGTCCTGACTTTC.

This chain links TRBV20-1 with TRBJ2-1; 11 positions match TRBD2. The V segment lost 3 bases and the J segment 9 bases; nucleotides outside the gene matches: 4. The CDR3 length is 13 residues. Germline loops: CDR1 DFQATT, CDR2 SNEGSKA (reference sequence). The CDR3 protein is CSASSTSGSEQFF. Here the CDR3 DNA reads TGCAGTGCTAGTAGCACTAGCGGGAGTGAGCAGTTCTTC.

The chain couples TRBV6-1 to TRBJ2-5, with a tentative D call TRBD2 (6 bases). CDR1 is MNHNS, CDR2 SASEGT, per germline. V shed 4 bases and J shed 2 bases, with 17 bases lying between them. The CDR3 extends over 16 amino acids. CDR3 sequence reads: CASSGLHDRGQETQYF. The DNA for the CDR3 is TGTGCCAGCAGTGGCCTCCATGATCGGGGGCAAGAGACCCAGTACTTC.

V and J are TRBV3-1 (or the pseudogene TRBV3-2) and TRBJ1-1; D may be TRBD1 (5 bases). Trimming shortened V by 4 bases and J by 0 bases, and 18 bases separated the two germline ends. The germline V gene has CDR1 LGHDT and CDR2 YNNKEL (reference sequence). The CDR3 has 17 residues. CDR3 DNA sequence: TGTGCCAGCAGCCGTCGGGGCAACGGGGCCTTGAACACTGAAGCTTTCTTT. Translation gives CASSRRGNGALNTEAFF.

The chain joins TRBV21-1 to TRBJ1-2; the DNA was not used to check the table's D call, TRBD1. TRBV21-1 is noted as a pseudogene. The CDR3 sequence is 17 residues long. The CDR3 region has the DNA TGTGCCAGCAGCAAAGAGAAGGGGGCGACGGAAAACTATGGCTACACCTTC. Translated: CASSKEKGATENYGYTF.

The CDR3 is CASSWSPGRVHEQFF. The CDR3 DNA reads TGTGCCAGCAGTTGGAGTCCGGGGAGGGTCCATGAGCAGTTCTTC. J is TRBJ2-1 and V is TRBV27; 7 bases line up with TRBD2. The CDR3 has 15 residues. With 4 bases clipped from V and 8 bases from J, the junction kept 11 bases outside the gene matches. The germline CDR1 and CDR2 sequences are MNHEY and SMNVEV (reference sequence).

The V and J genes are TRBV30 and TRBJ1-1; perhaps TRBD1 as D (5 bases). Germline values: CDR1 GTSNPN, CDR2 SVGIG (reference sequence). This CDR3 spans 16 amino acids. V gave up 3 bases and J gave up 7 bases, with 24 bases separating them. The CDR3 nucleotides are TGTGCCTGGAGACCCCCCGGGACTCAGAGCGGGGGTGAAGCTTTCTTT. Translation gives CAWRPPGTQSGGEAFF.

The rearrangement joins TRBV6-4 to TRBJ2-7; 9 bases match TRBD2. From germline, CDR1 is MRHNA and CDR2 SNTAGT. This CDR3 comprises 12 residues. J was trimmed by 4 bases and V by 6 bases; bases with no gene match: 1. CDR3 nucleotides: TGTGCCAGCAGGCGGGAGGGATACGAGCAGTACTTC. Protein: CASRREGYEQYF.

The chain uses TRBV30 and TRBJ1-1; 9 bases align to TRBD1. The V segment lost 1 base and the J segment 5 bases; nucleotides outside the gene matches: 11. Germline V gives CDR1 GTSNPN, CDR2 SVGIG (reference sequence). The CDR3 is 16 residues long. The CDR3, as DNA: TGTGCCTGGAGTGGCCCCTGGACAGGGGTTTCGACTGAAGCTTTCTTT. Residues: CAWSGPWTGVSTEAFF.

The gene calls are TRBV6-6 and TRBJ2-1; 14 bases map to TRBD2. From germline, CDR1 is MNHNY and CDR2 SVGAGI (reference sequence). V gave up 6 bases and J gave up 7 bases; unmatched junction bases: 8. This CDR3 has 16 residues. The chain's CDR3 is CASSLSGTSGSNEQFF. The CDR3 DNA reads as TGTGCCAGCAGCTTATCTGGGACTAGCGGGAGTAATGAGCAGTTCTTC.

This chain connects TRBV21-1 to TRBJ2-1; no DNA check was done on the table's D call, TRBD1. TRBV21-1 is assigned pseudogene status. The CDR3 has 17 amino acids. The CDR3 here is CEAAGQRHRDPNNEQFF. In DNA, the CDR3 is TGTGAAGCAGCCGGCCAGCGCCACAGGGATCCAAACAATGAGCAGTTCTTC.